The entry below gives a single T cell receptor beta chain sequence along with its context. These data belong to a study of cytomegalovirus exposure and HLA in healthy donors. The PCR used 60 Vbeta and 13 Jbeta primers. Sequenced by immunoSEQ multiplex PCR; TCRdb stores in-frame clones only, minus some. The sample has 200,000 to 250,000 clones; more than 60% are singletons. CDR1 MNHNS and CDR2 SASEGT come from the germline V gene. The CDR3 has 12 amino acids. The receptor was isolated from a woman in her 30s in good health and CMV-seronegative. Source material: PBMCs. The chain uses TRBV6-1 and TRBJ2-5; 7 bases agree with TRBD1. The tail of the sequence fits TRBJ2-7 better, so the J call may be wrong. The CDR3 nucleotides read TGTGCCACTAGGGACAGCTCCTACGAGCAGTACTTC. Translation: CATRDSSYEQYF.